These 6 T cell receptor beta chains were all obtained from the same sample, sequenced in a study of cytomegalovirus exposure and HLA in healthy donors. PCR employed 60 Vbeta and 13 Jbeta primers. TCRdb's copy holds only in-frame clones and misses some; the assay was immunoSEQ multiplex PCR. The sample holds about 190,000 clones; roughly 80% are singletons and the top ten take over 5.5%. Sequenced: PBMCs. The receptors were sampled from a middle-aged man in good health and CMV-seropositive.

This clone was seen just once. The chain links TRBV7-9 to TRBJ1-6, with TRBD1 identical over 7 bases. CDR1 is SEHNR and CDR2 is FQNEAQ in the germline V gene (reference sequence). V shed 5 bases and J 15 bases; nucleotides not matched to a gene: 10. This CDR3 is built from 13 residues. The CDR3 DNA reads TGTGCCAGCAGCCGTGAAACGACAGGGTACCTCCACTTT. It encodes CASSRETTGYLHF. Full variable domain (outside the CDR3, taken from reference TRBV7-9 and TRBJ1-6): DTGVSQNPRHKITKRGQNVTFRCDPISEHNRLYWYRQTLGQGPEFLTYFQNEAQLEKSRLLSDRFSAERPKGSFSTLEIQRTEQGDSAMYLCASSRETTGYLHFGNGTRLTVT.

The chain is built from TRBV4-2 and TRBJ1-5, with 9 nucleotides matching TRBD1. CDR1 is LGHNA and CDR2 is YNFKEQ in the germline V gene. CDR3 size: 16 residues. Germline trimming cut 1 base from V and 8 bases from J; bases unmatched to any gene: 9. Written as DNA, the CDR3 is TGTGCCAGCAGCCAAGGAGATACAGGGGGCAGTGAGCCCCAGCATTTT. Its translation: CASSQGDTGGSEPQHF.

CDR3 residues: CASGLDGPGTGGGYTF. The DNA for the CDR3 is TGTGCTAGTGGTTTGGACGGGCCCGGGACAGGAGGAGGCTACACCTTC. The V and J genes are TRBV12-5 and TRBJ1-2; 8 bases map to TRBD1. This CDR3 has 16 amino acids. The germline V gene encodes CDR1 LGHNT and CDR2 FRNRAP. Unmatched junction bases numbered 12, after V lost 1 base and J lost 8 bases.

The chain links TRBV27 to TRBJ2-3, with 8 bases that match TRBD1. The V gene's germline CDR1 is MNHEY and CDR2 SMNVEV (reference sequence). The CDR3 sequence is 15 residues long. J gave up 3 bases and V 4 bases, and 6 bases lay outside the gene matches. CDR3 sequence reads: CASSSTGVMTDTQYF. The DNA of the CDR3 is TGTGCCAGCAGTTCGACAGGGGTCATGACAGATACGCAGTATTTT.

This clone occurred a few times. The chain employs TRBV28 and TRBJ2-1; the D gene is possibly TRBD2 (7 bases). There are 15 residues in the CDR3. The germline V gene encodes CDR1 MDHEN and CDR2 SYDVKM. V was pared by 5 bases and J by 4 bases, with 15 bases between. For the CDR3, the DNA is TGTGCCAGCAGTCGTGGGGGGGCCCCTTACAATGAGCAGTTCTTC. Residues: CASSRGGAPYNEQFF.

The rearrangement uses TRBV7-9 and TRBJ2-7; 9 nucleotides line up with TRBD1. J gave up 3 bases and V 4 bases, and 16 bases lay outside the gene matches. Germline V CDR1 and CDR2: SEHNR, FQNEAQ (reference sequence). The CDR3 has 18 amino acids. This CDR3 is CASSSRQGVRGWSYEQYF. The CDR3 nucleotides are TGTGCCAGCAGCTCTCGACAGGGGGTACGAGGCTGGAGCTACGAGCAGTACTTC.